The 26 T cell receptor beta chains listed next were all sequenced from one sample in a study of molecular identifiers for immune sequencing clone quantification. TCRdb reprocessed the PCR reads with MiXCR, giving one entry per CDR3 protein. The top ten clones hold around 0.9% of a sample with about 640,000 distinct CDR3 sequences, about 20% of them seen once. Sequencing was carried out using naive CD8+ T cells from blood, with Jurkat cell RNA spiked in. The sample's subset: FACS-sorted CD8+CD4-CCR7+CD45RA+ naive T cells. All receptors come from a human donor in good health. Some libraries in this study had Jurkat cell RNA spiked in.

A word on this clonotype: A clone one base away is much larger, so this may be a read error. The rearrangement links TRBV6-2 or TRBV6-3 to TRBJ2-3, with a possible D match to TRBD1 (5 bases). Germline V lookup: CDR1 MNHEY, CDR2 SVGEGT. The CDR3 runs to 16 residues. The CDR3 loop is CANSYSDSDPTDTQYF. The CDR3 DNA sequence: TGTGCCAACAGTTACTCTGACAGCGACCCGACAGATACGCAGTATTTT.

Ten or more counts support this clonotype. V and J are TRBV4-3 and TRBJ1-5, with D unclear. V was shortened by 0 bases and J by 4 bases, with 10 bases between the two germline ends. This CDR3 is built from 15 residues. Germline V gene lookup returns CDR1 LGHNA and CDR2 YSLEER. The CDR3 DNA is TGCGCCAGCAGCCAAGATGTTCAGGTGAATCAGCCCCAGCATTTT. Its translation is CASSQDVQVNQPQHF.

This clonotype appeared many times. V and J are TRBV25-1 and TRBJ2-5; D remains unclear. Trimming removed 2 bases at V and 6 bases at J, with 13 bases between. This CDR3 has 14 residues. From germline, CDR1 is MGHDK and CDR2 SYGVNS. Written as DNA, the CDR3 is TGTGCCAGCAGTGAACGCAGCCATAGGAAGACCCAGTACTTC. Translation gives CASSERSHRKTQYF.

On this clonotype itself: Just one base apart from a much larger clone, this may be a read error. The DNA of the CDR3 is TGCGCCAGCAGCCCTGAGCCTAGCGGGGGACTGCAGTTCTTC. It yields the protein CASSPEPSGGLQFF. The rearrangement links TRBV4-3 to TRBJ2-1, with 10 bases matching TRBD2. Germline V gives CDR1 LGHNA, CDR2 YSLEER. The length of the CDR3 is 14 residues. The junction had 9 bases not matched to a gene; V was cut back by 4 bases and J by 12 bases.

Many counts were recorded for this clonotype. The chain employs TRBV27 and TRBJ2-3; TRBD1 matches at 11 bases. With 8 bases clipped from V and 1 base from J, the junction kept 2 bases outside the gene matches. The CDR3 sequence is 14 residues long. CDR1 is MNHEY and CDR2 is SMNVEV in the germline V gene (reference sequence). Here the CDR3 DNA reads TGTGCCAGCGGGACAGGGGGTGGCACAGATACGCAGTATTTT. Translating gives CASGTGGGTDTQYF.

This chain connects TRBV3-1 to TRBJ2-3, with 12 bases fitting TRBD2. V was clipped by 5 bases and J by 1 base; unmatched bases: 16. Germline V gene sequence: CDR1 LGHDT, CDR2 YNNKEL (reference sequence). CDR3 length: 20 amino acids. The CDR3 DNA reads TGTGCCAGCAGCTCAGACAGGACTAGCGGGGAGTATGTTGGCACAGATACGCAGTATTTT. Translating it yields CASSSDRTSGEYVGTDTQYF.

At least ten counts were recorded for this clonotype. The chain links TRBV29-1 to TRBJ1-3; the D is unclear. V gave up 3 bases and J gave up 4 bases, with 4 bases separating them. CDR1 and CDR2 (germline): SQVTM, ANQGSEA. The CDR3 is 11 residues long. In DNA, the CDR3 is TGCAGCGTTGACCTCGGAAACACCATATATTTT. This sequence encodes CSVDLGNTIYF. Full variable domain (outside the CDR3, taken from reference TRBV29-1 and TRBJ1-3): SAVISQKPSRDICQRGTSLTIQCQVDSQVTMMFWYRQQPGQSLTLIATANQGSEATYESGFVIDKFPISRPNLTFSTLTVSNMSPEDSSIYLCSVDLGNTIYFGEGSWLTVV.

In its sample, this clonotype was seen many times. The V gene is TRBV10-3, the J gene TRBJ2-7; D is unresolved. The ends were cut back, 4 bases at V and 2 bases at J, with 6 bases in the middle. Germline V gene data show CDR1 as ENHRY and CDR2 as SYGVKD. The CDR3 is made up of 12 amino acids. CDR3 region: CAISGETYEQYF. As DNA, the CDR3 is TGTGCCATCAGTGGAGAAACCTACGAGCAGTACTTC.

In this sample, this clonotype turned up many times. The J gene is TRBJ2-5, the V gene TRBV4-1, with 8 bases aligning to TRBD1. Germline trimming cut 10 bases from V and 3 bases from J; bases unmatched to any gene: 13. The CDR3 loop spans 15 amino acids. CDR1 and CDR2 (germline): MGHRA, YSYEKL. CDR3 in amino acids: CATANQGAGEETQYF. The CDR3 DNA is TGCGCCACGGCAAACCAGGGGGCTGGCGAAGAGACCCAGTACTTC.

Comment on this clonotype: A much more abundant neighbour one base away suggests this may be a read error. The chain links TRBV27 to TRBJ1-5, with D perhaps TRBD1 (6 bases). This CDR3 has 15 amino acids. CDR1 is MNHEY, CDR2 SMNVEV, per germline (reference sequence). V was shortened by 5 bases and J by 2 bases, with 13 bases between the two germline ends. The CDR3 sequence: CASSAGAHGNQPQHF. CDR3 bases: TGTGCCAGCAGTGCGGGGGCGCATGGCAATCAGCCCCAGCATTTT.

This clonotype was detected ten times or more. This chain connects TRBV19 to TRBJ2-1, with D possibly TRBD1 on 6 matching bases. Germline loops: CDR1 LNHDA, CDR2 SQIVND (reference sequence). V lost 7 bases and J lost 8, with 18 bases in between. The CDR3 is made up of 14 amino acids. The DNA for the CDR3 is TGTGCCAGTATCCTAAATGACAGGTCTGATGAGCAGTTCTTC. Amino acid sequence: CASILNDRSDEQFF.

This clonotype has a count of ten or more. The chain recombines TRBV27 with TRBJ1-1; weak D call: TRBD1 (6 bases). Trimming shortened V by 5 bases and J by 7 bases, and 11 bases separated the two germline ends. CDR3 length equals 12 residues. Germline CDR1 and CDR2: MNHEY and SMNVEV (reference sequence). The CDR3 bases are TGTGCCAGCAGTACGCCGACAGGTGAAGCTTTCTTT. This gives the protein CASSTPTGEAFF.

The CDR3 here is CASTQGVRSYEQYF. The CDR3 region has the DNA TGTGCCAGCACCCAGGGGGTTCGCTCCTACGAGCAGTACTTC. This chain connects TRBV28 to TRBJ2-7, with 7 bases fitting TRBD1. Germline-derived CDR1 and CDR2 are MDHEN and SYDVKM. The CDR3 contains 14 residues. The V and J ends lost 7 bases and 0 bases, in that order; junction bases with no gene match: 6.

Points on this clonotype: Possible read error: a much larger clone is one base away. The conserved final phenylalanine or tryptophan is absent from the CDR3, which likely points to a read error. V is TRBV2 and J is TRBJ2-5; either TRBD1 or TRBD2 may fit D (5 bases each). Germline V lookup: CDR1 SNHLY, CDR2 FYNNEI. The CDR3 length is 15 residues. The V gene lost 3 bases and the J gene lost 3 bases, with 14 bases spanning the gap. In DNA, the CDR3 is TGTGCCAGCAGTGAGGGGACGACTTGGAAAGAGACCCAGTACCTC. It is translated as CASSEGTTWKETQYL.

This clonotype was detected ten times or more. V is TRBV6-5 and J is TRBJ1-1; possibly TRBD1 for D (5 bases). V was trimmed by 7 bases and J by 1 base, leaving 22 bases between them. The CDR3 is 17 residues long. The germline gives CDR1 MNHEY, CDR2 SVGAGI. The CDR3 coding sequence is TGTGCCAGCACCCTATCTTTCGAGGGGCGATGGAACACTGAAGCTTTCTTT. Protein sequence: CASTLSFEGRWNTEAFF.

The chain joins TRBV19 to TRBJ2-5; tentative D call: TRBD2 (5 bases). The V gene lost 5 bases and the J gene lost 9 bases, with 16 bases spanning the gap. CDR3 length: 13 amino acids. Per the germline V gene, CDR1 is LNHDA and CDR2 is SQIVND (reference sequence). CDR3 in amino acids: CASSLNSERAQYF. In DNA form, the CDR3 reads TGTGCCAGTAGTTTGAACTCGGAGAGGGCCCAGTACTTC.

The chain uses TRBV27 and TRBJ2-7; TRBD1 might be the D (5 bases). The germline V and J ends were trimmed by 2 bases and 2 bases, with 13 bases remaining between them. The CDR3 is 15 amino acids. CDR1 is MNHEY and CDR2 is SMNVEV in the germline V gene (reference sequence). The CDR3 DNA is TGTGCCAGCAGTTTAAAGGGGCCATCCCCCTACGAGCAGTACTTC. This translates into CASSLKGPSPYEQYF.

In the case of this clonotype: This may arise from a read error, as a much more abundant clone is one base away. The CDR3 does not end in the conserved phenylalanine or tryptophan, so this is likely a read error. In DNA, the CDR3 is TGTGCCAGCGGGGTATTTGCAGCAACCTACGAGCAGTACCTC. Amino acids: CASGVFAATYEQYL. V gene TRBV7-9 combines with J gene TRBJ2-7; D gene uncertain. The CDR3 is made up of 14 amino acids. Looked up from germline, CDR1 is SEHNR and CDR2 is FQNEAQ (reference sequence). The V and J ends lost 8 bases and 2 bases respectively, with 16 bases between them.

This clonotype has a count of ten or more. CDR3 DNA: TGCGCCAGCAGAAGTGAATTTCAGTACTACGAGCAGTACTTC. Encoded protein: CASRSEFQYYEQYF. The chain couples TRBV5-1 to TRBJ2-7; D call uncertain. V lost 5 bases, J lost 3 bases, and 15 bases lay in between. CDR3 length: 14 residues. Germline CDR1 is SGHRS and CDR2 is YFSETQ.

This clonotype was seen a few times. This rearrangement joins TRBV7-8 to TRBJ2-5; 9 bases align to TRBD1. V was pared by 5 bases and J by 5 bases, with 9 bases of the junction left unmatched. The germline V gene has CDR1 SGHVS and CDR2 FQNEAQ. The CDR3 covers 15 residues. The CDR3 loop is CASSPHTGGGETQYF. The CDR3, as DNA: TGTGCCAGCAGCCCCCACACAGGGGGCGGGGAGACCCAGTACTTC.

As regards this clonotype: A much larger clone differs by one base, so this may be a read error. The rearrangement uses TRBV19 and TRBJ2-3; D may be TRBD2 (7 bases). CDR3 size: 16 residues. The germline V gene encodes CDR1 LNHDA and CDR2 SQIVND (reference sequence). CDR3 region: CASSIRTAGYTDTRYF. Here the CDR3 DNA reads TGTGCCAGTAGTATTCGGACAGCGGGGTACACAGATACGCGGTATTTT.

This clonotype was detected only a few times. The chain joins TRBV4-3 to TRBJ1-2; D perhaps matches TRBD1 (5 bases). Trimming shortened V by 2 bases and J by 8 bases, and 18 bases separated the two germline ends. From germline, CDR1 is LGHNA and CDR2 YSLEER. The CDR3 covers 15 residues. This CDR3 reads CASSQRSGIVRGYTF. As DNA, the CDR3 is TGCGCCAGCAGCCAAAGATCAGGGATTGTGAGGGGCTACACCTTC.

As concerns this clonotype: This may arise from a read error, as a much more abundant clone is one base away. The chain carries TRBV7-3 and TRBJ2-2; 10 positions agree with TRBD1. The CDR3 has 14 amino acids. CDR1 and CDR2 (germline): SGHTA, FQGTGA. The CDR3 sequence: CASSSGQGTGELLF. The DNA of the CDR3 is TGTGCCAGCAGCTCGGGACAGGGGACCGGGGAGCTGCTTTTT.

This clonotype occurred many times. This chain connects TRBV9 to TRBJ2-7; no clear D gene. Between the trimmed V and J ends, which lost 0 bases and 2 bases, there was a span of 12 bases. There are 15 residues in the CDR3. The germline V gene encodes CDR1 SGDLS and CDR2 YYNGEE. The CDR3 loop reads CASSVDPEHTYEQYF. The CDR3 DNA follows: TGTGCCAGCAGCGTAGACCCGGAACACACCTACGAGCAGTACTTC.

A note on this clonotype: A read error is possible here, since a much larger clone lies one base away. The rearrangement uses TRBV29-1 and TRBJ2-1, with 8 bases fitting TRBD2. The CDR3 contains 18 residues. Germline values: CDR1 SQVTM, CDR2 ANQGSEA. The DNA for the CDR3 is TGCAGCGTTGAAGGGCTAGCGGGCCCTATAAGCTCCTACAATGGGCAGTTCTTC. It codes for CSVEGLAGPISSYNGQFF.

This clonotype was observed at least ten times. The V and J genes are TRBV5-6 and TRBJ1-1; possibly TRBD1 for D (5 bases). The germline gives CDR1 SGHDT, CDR2 YYEEEE. The germline V and J ends were trimmed by 0 bases and 0 bases, with 12 bases remaining between them. This CDR3 spans 16 amino acids. The DNA of the CDR3 is TGTGCCAGCAGCTTGGCGAGGGGTACTCTGAACACTGAAGCTTTCTTT. Its protein product is CASSLARGTLNTEAFF. The full variable domain, its missing parts supplied by reference TRBV5-6 and TRBJ1-1, is DAGVTQSPTHLIKTRGQQVTLRCSPKSGHDTVSWYQQALGQGPQFIFQYYEEEERQRGNFPDRFSGHQFPNYSSELNVNALLLGDSALYLCASSLARGTLNTEAFFGQGTRLTVV.